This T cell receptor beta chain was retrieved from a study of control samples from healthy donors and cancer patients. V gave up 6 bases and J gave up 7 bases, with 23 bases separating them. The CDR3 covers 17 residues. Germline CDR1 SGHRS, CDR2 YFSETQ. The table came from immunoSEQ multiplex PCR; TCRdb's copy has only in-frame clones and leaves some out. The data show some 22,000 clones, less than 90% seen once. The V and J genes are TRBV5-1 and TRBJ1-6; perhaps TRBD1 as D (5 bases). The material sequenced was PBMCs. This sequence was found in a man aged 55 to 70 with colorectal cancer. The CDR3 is CASTTGTGVRTNSPLHF. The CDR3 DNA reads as TGCGCCAGCACCACAGGTACAGGCGTCAGGACGAATTCACCCCTCCACTTT.